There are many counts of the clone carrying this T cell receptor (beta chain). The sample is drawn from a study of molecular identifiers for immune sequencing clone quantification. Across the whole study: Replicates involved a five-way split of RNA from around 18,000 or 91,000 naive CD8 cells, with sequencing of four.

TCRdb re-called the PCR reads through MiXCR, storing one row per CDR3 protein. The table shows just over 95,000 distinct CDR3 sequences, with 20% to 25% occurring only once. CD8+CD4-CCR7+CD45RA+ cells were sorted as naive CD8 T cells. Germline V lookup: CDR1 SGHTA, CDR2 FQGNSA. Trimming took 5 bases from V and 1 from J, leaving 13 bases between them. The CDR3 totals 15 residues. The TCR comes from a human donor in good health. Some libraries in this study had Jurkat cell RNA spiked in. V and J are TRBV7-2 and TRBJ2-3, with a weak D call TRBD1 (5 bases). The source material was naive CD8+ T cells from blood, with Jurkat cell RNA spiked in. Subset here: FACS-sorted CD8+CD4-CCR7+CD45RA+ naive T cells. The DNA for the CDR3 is TGTGCCAGCAGCCCAGGGTTCGGAGGCACAGATACGCAGTATTTT. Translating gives CASSPGFGGTDTQYF.